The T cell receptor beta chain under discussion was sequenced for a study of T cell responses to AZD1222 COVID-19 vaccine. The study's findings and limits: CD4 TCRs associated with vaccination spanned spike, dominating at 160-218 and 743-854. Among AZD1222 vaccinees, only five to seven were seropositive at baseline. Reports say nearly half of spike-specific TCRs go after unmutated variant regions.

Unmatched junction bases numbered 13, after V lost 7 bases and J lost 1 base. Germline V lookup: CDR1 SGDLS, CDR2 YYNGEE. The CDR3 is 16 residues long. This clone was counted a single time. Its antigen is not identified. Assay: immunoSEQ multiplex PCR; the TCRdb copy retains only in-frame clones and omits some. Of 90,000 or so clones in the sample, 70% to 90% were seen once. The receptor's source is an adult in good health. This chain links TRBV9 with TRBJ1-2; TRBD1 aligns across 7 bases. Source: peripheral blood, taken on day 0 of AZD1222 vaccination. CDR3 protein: CASSRGTQGGNYGYTF. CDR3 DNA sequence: TGTGCCAGCTCCCGTGGGACTCAGGGGGGTAACTATGGCTACACCTTC.